What follows is one T cell receptor (beta chain) and its context. This entry is derived from a study of cytomegalovirus exposure and HLA in healthy donors. CDR1 is SGHAT and CDR2 is FQDESV in the germline V gene (reference sequence). CDR3 length: 15 amino acids. V trimming: 5 bases; J trimming: 0 bases; junction bases outside the gene matches: 6. Sequenced by immunoSEQ multiplex PCR; TCRdb stores in-frame clones only, minus some. The sample records some 120,000 clones, 95% to 96% being singletons. V usage is TRBV11-1 and J usage is TRBJ2-5; 7 bases align to TRBD2. The receptor's source is a man younger than 35 in good health and CMV-seronegative. The sample was PBMCs. CDR3 DNA sequence: TGTGCCAGCAGCCGGCAGGGAGGGGACCAAGAGACCCAGTACTTC. Residues: CASSRQGGDQETQYF.